Presented here are 20 T cell receptor beta chains from one specimen sequenced in a study of blood T cells in healthy people across ages. The use of a sample-barcoded 5' primer and a J-beta primer mix characterized a second PCR of roughly 7 to 11 cycles. MiXCR, applied by TCRdb to the 5' RACE reads, yields one record per CDR3 protein. Here the sample spans 600,000 to 800,000 distinct CDR3 sequences, roughly 21% being singletons. The sequencing input was blood. Receptors originate from an older man in good health.

At least ten counts were recorded for this clonotype. The V and J genes are TRBV15 and TRBJ2-5; 10 nucleotides match TRBD2. The better agreement between TRBJ2-7 and the DNA end casts doubt on the J call. The germline gives CDR1 LNHNV, CDR2 YYDKDF (reference sequence). CDR3 length equals 16 residues. This CDR3 reads CATSVRVRLAGHEQYF. The CDR3 DNA sequence: TGTGCCACCAGCGTACGTGTCCGACTAGCGGGCCACGAGCAGTACTTC.

Many counts were recorded for this clonotype. The gene calls are TRBV6-6 and TRBJ2-1, with TRBD2 matching over 8 bases. Germline CDR1 MNHNY, CDR2 SVGAGI (reference sequence). CDR3 length: 17 residues. Trimming removed 4 bases from V and 2 bases from J; junction bases left unmatched: 10. The CDR3 DNA is TGTGCCAGCAGTTCACCCGTGAGCGGGAGAGCCTACAATGAGCAGTTCTTC. This encodes CASSSPVSGRAYNEQFF.

With respect to this clonotype: A much larger clone lies one base from this, so it may be a read error. The chain employs TRBV5-5 and TRBJ1-2, with TRBD1 identical over 7 bases. Germline V lookup: CDR1 SGHKS, CDR2 YYEKEE (reference sequence). V trimming: 4 bases; J trimming: 0 bases; junction bases outside the gene matches: 3. The CDR3 extends over 14 amino acids. The DNA of the CDR3 is TGTGCCAGCAGCCGGGACAGAACTAACTATGGCTACACCTTC. Translation gives CASSRDRTNYGYTF.

For the CDR3, the DNA is TGCAGTGCTAGAGTAGGGGTTACGGCTGAAGCTTTCTTT. This codes for CSARVGVTAEAFF. The chain has TRBV20-1 and TRBJ1-1; D might be TRBD1 (5 bases). Germline V gene data show CDR1 as DFQATT and CDR2 as SNEGSKA (reference sequence). Trimming stripped 1 base from V and 6 bases from J, with 12 bases between. The length of the CDR3 is 13 residues.

This clonotype has only a few counts. The CDR3 bases are TGTGCCAGCAGTGTCCGGGACGGTCAAGAGACCCAGTACTTC. The encoded protein is CASSVRDGQETQYF. The chain employs TRBV2 and TRBJ2-5; TRBD1 or TRBD2 may be the D gene (5 bases each). Germline V gives CDR1 SNHLY, CDR2 FYNNEI. The ends were cut back, 4 bases at V and 2 bases at J, with 11 bases in the middle. This CDR3 has 14 amino acids.

V usage is TRBV6-5 and J usage is TRBJ2-5; 9 bases match TRBD1. The CDR3 has 14 residues. V was pared by 6 bases and J by 4 bases, with 6 bases of the junction left unmatched. CDR1 is MNHEY, CDR2 SVGAGI, per germline. This CDR3 reads CASSRGQGGETQYF. The DNA of the CDR3 is TGTGCCAGCAGCCGGGGACAGGGAGGAGAGACCCAGTACTTC.

This clonotype was found a few times. The chain links TRBV7-9 to TRBJ1-1; 8 bases are shared with TRBD1. Germline CDR1 and CDR2: SEHNR and FQNEAQ (reference sequence). This CDR3 spans 16 amino acids. J lost 6 bases, V lost 5 bases, and 14 bases had no gene match. The CDR3 nucleotides read TGTGCCAGCAGCCCCGATCAGGGGGCGGTTCGATCTGAAGCTTTCTTT. Translating it yields CASSPDQGAVRSEAFF.

V and J are TRBV18 and TRBJ2-5; D may be TRBD1 (5 bases). The ends were cut back, 2 bases at V and 1 base at J, with 8 bases in the middle. Per germline, CDR1 KGHSH and CDR2 LQKENI. This CDR3 spans 14 amino acids. Here the CDR3 DNA reads TGTGCCAGCTCACCAGCAGGGCCCCAAGAGACCCAGTACTTC. Its protein is CASSPAGPQETQYF. The full variable domain, in which reference TRBV18 and TRBJ2-5 provide the parts outside the CDR3, is NAGVMQNPRHLVRRRGQEARLRCSPMKGHSHVYWYRQLPEEGLKFMVYLQKENIIDESGMPKERFSAEFPKEGPSILRIQQVVRGDSAAYFCASSPAGPQETQYFGPGTRLLVL.

CDR3: CSGGSEREVLQFF. The CDR3 nucleotides are TGCAGCGGGGGGTCTGAGCGGGAGGTGTTGCAGTTCTTC. V is TRBV29-1 and J is TRBJ2-5, with 9 bases matching TRBD2. The J call is uncertain, as TRBJ2-1 better fits the DNA end. CDR1 and CDR2 (germline): SQVTM, ANQGSEA. The CDR3 runs to 13 residues.

The chain carries TRBV20-1 and TRBJ2-3, with D perhaps TRBD2 (7 bases). The CDR3 runs 15 residues. Germline-derived CDR1 and CDR2 are DFQATT and SNEGSKA (reference sequence). The V gene lost 3 bases and the J gene lost 6 bases, with 19 bases spanning the gap. The CDR3, as DNA: TGCAGTGCTAGGGCCCCCGGGCGGGGGCTTGATACGCAGTATTTT. Translating it yields CSARAPGRGLDTQYF.

On this clonotype itself: A read error is possible here, since a much larger clone lies one base away. The genes are TRBV5-1 and TRBJ2-5; 7 bases are shared with TRBD1. The J call may be faulty, since TRBJ2-7 better matches the DNA end. The CDR3 is 13 residues long. Germline CDR1 reads SGHRS; CDR2 reads YFSETQ. Here the CDR3 reads CASSSTGYYEQYF. CDR3 nucleotides: TGCGCCAGCAGCTCGACAGGGTACTACGAGCAGTACTTC.

The chain joins TRBV11-2 to TRBJ2-5, with D maybe TRBD2 (6 bases). The end of the DNA is better explained by TRBJ2-7, so the J call may be wrong. The CDR3 is made up of 13 amino acids. CDR1 SGHAT and CDR2 FQNNGV come from the germline V gene. The CDR3 protein is CASSFNGSPEQYF. Written as DNA, the CDR3 is TGTGCCAGCAGCTTTAACGGGAGTCCCGAGCAGTACTTC.

The chain links TRBV2 to TRBJ2-3; unclear D gene. The CDR3 spans 13 residues. V was trimmed by 4 bases and J by 6 bases, leaving 11 bases between them. The germline V gene has CDR1 SNHLY and CDR2 FYNNEI. The CDR3 DNA is TGTGCCAGCAGTGGTTCGAAGAGCGATACGCAGTATTTT. It encodes CASSGSKSDTQYF.

In regard to this clonotype: Compared with germline, one end of the junction differs, possibly owing to a read error. The chain joins TRBV10-2 to TRBJ2-1; possibly TRBD2 for D (7 bases). The CDR3 consists of 12 residues. Germline CDR1 WSHSY, CDR2 SAAADI. DNA for the CDR3: TGCACCAGCAGGGGAGGGGGTTGGGAGCAGTTCTTC. This encodes CTSRGGGWEQFF.

The J gene is TRBJ2-1, the V gene TRBV20-1; D remains ambiguous. With 2 bases removed from V and 4 bases from J, the gap between germline ends came to 15 bases. Germline values: CDR1 DFQATT, CDR2 SNEGSKA (reference sequence). This CDR3 contains 15 residues. As DNA, the CDR3 is TGCAGTGCTAGAAAGGACCAGAACAGATACAATGAGCAGTTCTTC. It codes for CSARKDQNRYNEQFF.

The chain uses TRBV28 and TRBJ1-4; D is unclear. V lost 6 bases, J lost 4 bases, and 6 bases lay in between. The V gene's germline CDR1 is MDHEN and CDR2 SYDVKM. The CDR3 covers 12 residues. CDR3 residues: CASSRLNEKLFF. In DNA form, the CDR3 reads TGTGCCAGCAGCCGACTTAATGAAAAACTGTTTTTT. The full variable domain, rest sourced from reference TRBV28 and TRBJ1-4, is DVKVTQSSRYLVKRTGEKVFLECVQDMDHENMFWYRQDPGLGLRLIYFSYDVKMKEKGDIPEGYSVSREKKERFSLILESASTNQTSMYLCASSRLNEKLFFGSGTQLSVL.

This rearrangement joins TRBV5-1 to TRBJ2-5; 8 positions agree with TRBD2. Germline trimming cut 4 bases from V and 3 bases from J; bases unmatched to any gene: 8. The germline CDR1 and CDR2 sequences are SGHRS and YFSETQ. This CDR3 has 15 residues. CDR3 loop: CASSPGTRREETQYF. CDR3 DNA: TGCGCCAGCAGCCCCGGGACTAGGAGGGAAGAGACCCAGTACTTC.

This clonotype turned up a few times. The chain couples TRBV29-1 to TRBJ2-4; D is ambiguous. Trimming shortened V by 6 bases and J by 7 bases, and 16 bases separated the two germline ends. This CDR3 region has 13 residues. Germline values: CDR1 SQVTM, CDR2 ANQGSEA. The CDR3 is CSVATGPPNIQYF. The CDR3 region has the DNA TGCAGCGTGGCTACCGGGCCGCCGAACATTCAGTACTTC.

Concerning this clonotype itself: At one of its ends the junction is not consistent with the germline gene, which may arise from a read error. The chain couples TRBV20-1 to TRBJ2-1, with D possibly being TRBD2 (5 bases). Germline loops: CDR1 DFQATT, CDR2 SNEGSKA (reference sequence). The CDR3 runs 14 residues. The CDR3 coding sequence is TGCAGTGCTCGAGATGTCGCGAGGGTGGATGAGCAGTTCTTC. Translated, it gives CSARDVARVDEQFF.

The gene calls are TRBV6-5 and TRBJ2-7, with no clear D. Between the trimmed V and J ends, which lost 5 bases and 3 bases, there was a span of 14 bases. The germline V gene encodes CDR1 MNHEY and CDR2 SVGAGI. CDR3 length: 14 residues. CDR3 coding DNA: TGTGCCAGCAGTCCGCGGCACAACGACTACGAGCAGTACTTC. Protein sequence: CASSPRHNDYEQYF.